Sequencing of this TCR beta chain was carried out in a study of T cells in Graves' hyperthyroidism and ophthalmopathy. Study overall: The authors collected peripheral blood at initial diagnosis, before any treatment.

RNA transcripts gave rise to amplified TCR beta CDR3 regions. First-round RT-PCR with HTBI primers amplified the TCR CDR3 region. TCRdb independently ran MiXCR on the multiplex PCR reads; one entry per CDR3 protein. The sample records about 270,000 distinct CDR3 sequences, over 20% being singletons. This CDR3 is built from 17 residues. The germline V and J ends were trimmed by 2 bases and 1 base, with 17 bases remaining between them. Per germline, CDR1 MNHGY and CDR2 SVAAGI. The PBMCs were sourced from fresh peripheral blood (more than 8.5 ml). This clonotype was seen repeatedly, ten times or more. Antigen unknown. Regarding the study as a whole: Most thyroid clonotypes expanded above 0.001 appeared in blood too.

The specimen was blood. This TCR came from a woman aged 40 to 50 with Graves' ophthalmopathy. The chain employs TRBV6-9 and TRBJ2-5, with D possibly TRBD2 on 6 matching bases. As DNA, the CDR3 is TGTGCCAGCAGTTATCTCCGGGTAGCGGCACCCCAAGAGACCCAGTACTTC. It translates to CASSYLRVAAPQETQYF.